Each of the 26 T cell receptor beta chains below was sequenced from the same sample in a study of spatial heterogeneity in lung cancer. MiXCR, applied by TCRdb to the 5' RACE reads, yields one record per CDR3 protein. The sample carries several thousand distinct CDR3 sequences, about 53% recorded once. Stated time point: sample taken at primary tumor resection. Whole RNA, isolated from tumor, nontumor lung or frozen PBMC, was sequenced without prior sorting. This specimen consisted of PBMCs, obtained at surgery. These receptor sequences come from a female donor with early-stage non-small cell lung cancer.

Comments on this clonotype: This beta chain is a stray read from a library made for alpha chains; its abundance is not meaningful. The chain combines TRBV11-2 with TRBJ2-3; D ambiguous. Germline lookup yields CDR1 SGHAT and CDR2 FQNNGV. This CDR3 region has 13 residues. V lost 2 bases, J lost 5 bases, and 8 bases lay in between. CDR3 region: CASSLNAIDTQYF. The DNA for the CDR3 is TGTGCCAGCAGCTTAAACGCGATAGATACGCAGTATTTT.

Comment on this clonotype: This beta chain is an off-target read within a library intended for alpha chains, so its frequency means little. This sequence joins TRBV20-1 and TRBJ2-1; 7 bases line up with TRBD2. Germline CDR1 reads DFQATT; CDR2 reads SNEGSKA (reference sequence). Germline trimming cut 3 bases from V and 8 bases from J; bases unmatched to any gene: 10. The CDR3 loop spans 14 amino acids. This chain's CDR3 is CSASVAGVGDEQFF. CDR3 nucleotide sequence: TGCAGTGCTAGCGTGGCGGGAGTGGGGGATGAGCAGTTCTTC.

This clonotype has just one count. This beta chain slipped into a library made for alpha chains as a stray read, so its size is not meaningful. V is TRBV7-3 and J is TRBJ2-3; 8 positions agree with TRBD2. The germline V gene has CDR1 SGHTA and CDR2 FQGTGA. The V segment lost 6 bases and the J segment 5 bases; nucleotides outside the gene matches: 16. This CDR3 is 17 amino acids long. The CDR3 DNA is TGTGCCAGCAGGGCAGGTAGCGGGGATCAGAGGGGAGATACGCAGTATTTT. Protein product: CASRAGSGDQRGDTQYF.

Of note for this clonotype: A library made for alpha chains picked up this beta chain off target, so its size means little. V is TRBV11-2 and J is TRBJ2-3, with D hard to call. Per the germline V gene, CDR1 is SGHAT and CDR2 is FQNNGV. The CDR3 runs 12 residues. V lost 5 bases to trimming and J lost 4 bases, with 7 bases between them. The CDR3 coding sequence is TGTGCCAGCAGCCTAATGTCAGATACGCAGTATTTT. Its translation: CASSLMSDTQYF.

This clonotype has only a few counts. The library was built for alpha chains, so this beta chain is an off-target read and its size means little. This chain joins TRBV12-3 or TRBV12-4 and TRBJ1-1, with D maybe TRBD1 (6 bases). The CDR3 consists of 14 residues. V lost 3 bases to trimming and J lost 4 bases, with 12 bases between them. The DNA of the CDR3 is TGTGCCAGCAGTTTCGGGGGGCTGAGCACTGAAGCTTTCTTT. Translation: CASSFGGLSTEAFF.

In the case of this clonotype: Within a library made for alpha chains, this beta chain is off target, and its count is uninformative. The chain links TRBV7-9 to TRBJ1-1; D ambiguous. The CDR3 sequence is 12 residues long. Trimming cost V 3 bases and J 5 bases, with 7 bases left between them. Germline V gene data show CDR1 as SEHNR and CDR2 as FQNEAQ (reference sequence). The CDR3 DNA sequence: TGTGCCAGCAGCTTGGACGGTACTGAAGCTTTCTTT. Encoded protein: CASSLDGTEAFF.

Of note for this clonotype: This beta chain represents an off-target read in a library built for alpha chains; its size is of limited meaning. V usage is TRBV7-2 and J usage is TRBJ2-3; 10 nucleotides match TRBD2. The CDR3 sequence is 16 residues long. The germline V gene encodes CDR1 SGHTA and CDR2 FQGNSA. After removal of 5 bases from V and 2 bases from J, the junction contained 7 bases not matched to a gene. CDR3 sequence reads: CASSPGLAATTDTQYF. CDR3 DNA: TGTGCCAGCAGCCCCGGACTAGCGGCGACCACAGATACGCAGTATTTT.

Worth noting for this clonotype: Because this beta chain is a stray read in a library intended to capture alpha chains, its abundance should not be given much weight. The chain carries TRBV19 and TRBJ2-3; 13 bases match TRBD2. The CDR3 sequence is 18 residues long. The V gene's germline CDR1 is LNHDA and CDR2 SQIVND (reference sequence). Germline trimming cut 5 bases from V and 1 base from J; bases unmatched to any gene: 9. CDR3 DNA: TGTGCCAGTAGTCCTGGACTAGCGGGGGCCACCGGCACAGATACGCAGTATTTT. Its protein is CASSPGLAGATGTDTQYF.

Points on this clonotype: This beta chain was picked up by a library intended for alpha chains and is off target, so its count carries little meaning. This chain joins TRBV7-9 and TRBJ2-5; 14 bases map to TRBD2. Trimming cost V 10 bases and J 2 bases; bases outside gene matches: 9. CDR3 length: 16 residues. The germline gives CDR1 SEHNR, CDR2 FQNEAQ (reference sequence). The CDR3 loop is CATGTSGSKVQETQYF. DNA for the CDR3: TGTGCCACTGGGACTAGCGGGAGCAAGGTGCAAGAGACCCAGTACTTC.

As to this clonotype: Little can be read into the size of this beta chain, an off-target read in a library designed for alpha chains. The chain couples TRBV5-4 to TRBJ2-4; no clear D gene. V was shortened by 2 bases and J by 0 bases, with 9 bases between the two germline ends. This CDR3 is built from 15 residues. The V gene's germline CDR1 is SGHNT and CDR2 YYREEE (reference sequence). CDR3 bases: TGTGCCAGCAGCTTTCTTCCACTAGCCAAAAACATTCAGTACTTC. It codes for CASSFLPLAKNIQYF.

Notes on this clonotype: The library was prepared for alpha chains; this beta chain is a stray read, so its frequency means little. CDR3 region: CSAKIAGEGSGELFF. CDR3 coding DNA: TGCAGTGCTAAAATAGCGGGAGAGGGGTCCGGGGAGCTGTTTTTT. The V call is TRBV20-1, the J call TRBJ2-2, with TRBD2 identical over 9 bases. The trim removed 4 bases at V and 6 bases at J, leaving 9 bases unmatched. There are 15 residues in the CDR3. Germline assignment: CDR1 DFQATT and CDR2 SNEGSKA (reference sequence).

About this clonotype itself: This beta chain appears as a stray read in a library generated for alpha chains; its size is not informative. The chain couples TRBV11-2 to TRBJ2-5; 7 positions agree with TRBD2. Germline trimming cut 2 bases from V and 5 bases from J; bases unmatched to any gene: 5. The CDR3 has 14 residues. Germline assignment: CDR1 SGHAT and CDR2 FQNNGV. The CDR3 nucleotides read TGTGCCAGCAGCTTAACAGCGGGGCCCGAGACCCAGTACTTC. It translates to CASSLTAGPETQYF.

This clonotype came up a few times. This beta chain is off target for a library built for alpha chains, so its abundance means little. The CDR3 DNA sequence: TGTGCCAGCAGTAAACCCAGGGGGCAGACAGATACGCAGTATTTT. It is translated as CASSKPRGQTDTQYF. The gene calls are TRBV28 and TRBJ2-3; 8 nucleotides agree with TRBD1. This CDR3 has 15 amino acids. The V segment lost 5 bases and the J segment 3 bases; nucleotides outside the gene matches: 7. The germline V gene encodes CDR1 MDHEN and CDR2 SYDVKM.

As concerns this clonotype: This beta chain is a stray sequence in a library constructed for alpha chains; its clone size is not meaningful. The rearrangement joins TRBV7-9 to TRBJ2-7; D unresolved. The germline CDR1 and CDR2 sequences are SEHNR and FQNEAQ (reference sequence). The CDR3 is 14 amino acids. Deletions cut 5 bases from V and 4 bases from J, with 15 bases between. The chain's CDR3 is CASSLALLPYEQYF. The DNA for the CDR3 is TGTGCCAGCAGCCTCGCTCTTCTTCCTTACGAGCAGTACTTC.

This clonotype was seen a few times. The library was prepared for alpha chains; this beta chain is a stray read, so its frequency means little. The chain combines TRBV6-6 with TRBJ2-3; D is perhaps TRBD2 (7 bases). V gave up 0 bases and J gave up 4 bases, with 17 bases separating them. This CDR3 region has 17 residues. The germline V gene encodes CDR1 MNHNY and CDR2 SVGAGI (reference sequence). The CDR3 loop reads CASSYSMREGVADTQYF. CDR3 DNA sequence: TGTGCCAGCAGTTACTCAATGAGGGAGGGGGTGGCAGATACGCAGTATTTT.

In its sample, this clonotype was seen a few times. Found in a library prepared for alpha chains, this beta chain is an off-target read, and its abundance has little meaning. The chain uses TRBV11-2 and TRBJ2-1, with D hard to call. The CDR3 runs 14 residues. V was clipped by 3 bases and J by 5 bases, with 11 bases between them. CDR1 is SGHAT, CDR2 FQNNGV, per germline. The CDR3 coding sequence is TGTGCCAGCAGCTTTTCAGGCTGGAACAATGAGCAGTTCTTC. It specifies CASSFSGWNNEQFF.

In this sample, this clonotype is medium-sized (0.01 to 0.1%). This beta chain lies outside the target of a library built for alpha chains; its clone size means little. This chain connects TRBV7-8 to TRBJ2-6; no firm D call. Germline V gene sequence: CDR1 SGHVS, CDR2 FQNEAQ. V was cut by 1 base and J by 2 bases, with 6 bases left in between. The CDR3 runs to 15 residues. The CDR3 nucleotides read TGTGCCAGCAGCTTAGTAGGAACTGGGGCCAACGTCCTGACTTTC. The encoded protein is CASSLVGTGANVLTF.

Regarding this clonotype: This beta chain came through as a stray read in a library set up for alpha chains, and its size says little. The rearrangement links TRBV7-9 to TRBJ2-2; 8 bases align to TRBD1. The CDR3 extends over 15 amino acids. Germline CDR1 reads SEHNR; CDR2 reads FQNEAQ (reference sequence). With 5 bases clipped from V and 2 bases from J, the junction kept 4 bases outside the gene matches. CDR3: CASSPGQANTGELFF. Written as DNA, the CDR3 is TGTGCCAGCAGCCCGGGACAGGCTAACACCGGGGAGCTGTTTTTT.

In regard to this clonotype: In a library made to pick up alpha chains, this beta chain is a stray read with a size that means little. The chain carries TRBV11-3 and TRBJ2-2, with a tentative D call TRBD1 (6 bases). V was shortened by 5 bases and J by 4 bases, with 17 bases between the two germline ends. This CDR3 region has 16 residues. Per germline, CDR1 SGHNT and CDR2 YENEEA. The DNA for the CDR3 is TGTGCCAGCAGCGTTGGGGGCTATCAAGTCACCGGGGAGCTGTTTTTT. It translates to CASSVGGYQVTGELFF.

A few counts support this clonotype. This beta chain is an off-target read within a library intended for alpha chains, so its frequency means little. The rearrangement uses TRBV19 and TRBJ2-3; D might be TRBD2 (5 bases). The germline V gene has CDR1 LNHDA and CDR2 SQIVND (reference sequence). The V gene lost 5 bases and the J gene lost 6 bases, with 18 bases spanning the gap. The CDR3 is made up of 15 amino acids. CDR3 region: CASSQTLAEQDTQYF. Written as DNA, the CDR3 is TGTGCCAGTAGTCAGACCCTAGCCGAACAGGATACGCAGTATTTT.

Note on this clonotype: The library was prepared for alpha chains; this beta chain is a stray read, so its frequency means little. This sequence joins TRBV7-2 and TRBJ2-3; 10 nucleotides match TRBD2. V dropped 2 bases and J dropped 0; count of bases not matched to a gene: 11. CDR1 SGHTA and CDR2 FQGNSA come from the germline V gene. The CDR3 sequence is 19 residues long. CDR3 amino acids: CASSLLFASGSPSTDTQYF. The CDR3 bases are TGTGCCAGCAGCTTATTATTTGCTAGCGGGAGCCCTAGCACAGATACGCAGTATTTT.

Remarks on this clonotype: This beta chain is an off-target read within a library intended for alpha chains, so its frequency means little. The rearrangement uses TRBV9 and TRBJ2-1, with 7 nucleotides matching TRBD2. V dropped 0 bases and J dropped 5; count of bases not matched to a gene: 5. Germline V gene data show CDR1 as SGDLS and CDR2 as YYNGEE. The CDR3 contains 15 residues. CDR3 in amino acids: CASSVDLAEHNEQFF. CDR3 DNA: TGTGCCAGCAGCGTAGATCTAGCGGAGCACAATGAGCAGTTCTTC. The variable domain in full, with the rest retrieved from reference TRBV9 and TRBJ2-1, is DSGVTQTPKHLITATGQRVTLRCSPRSGDLSVYWYQQSLDQGLQFLIQYYNGEERAKGNILERFSAQQFPDLHSELNLSSLELGDSALYFCASSVDLAEHNEQFFGPGTRLTVL.

On this clonotype: Within a library made for alpha chains, this beta chain is off target, and its count is uninformative. The rearrangement joins TRBV7-2 to TRBJ2-2; tentatively, D is TRBD2 (6 bases). Trimming left V 1 base short and J 1 base short, with 10 bases between. Germline assignment: CDR1 SGHTA and CDR2 FQGNSA. The length of the CDR3 is 16 residues. CDR3 loop: CASSLDGRENTGELFF. The DNA for the CDR3 is TGTGCCAGCAGCTTAGATGGGCGGGAGAACACCGGGGAGCTGTTTTTT.

This clonotype occurred a few times. This beta chain was picked up by a library intended for alpha chains and is off target, so its count carries little meaning. The chain combines TRBV2 with TRBJ2-1; 10 positions match TRBD2. Germline V CDR1 and CDR2: SNHLY, FYNNEI. J was trimmed by 8 bases and V by 1 base; bases with no gene match: 11. CDR3 size: 17 residues. CDR3 in amino acids: CASSEVILAGVRDEQFF. The DNA of the CDR3 is TGTGCCAGCAGTGAAGTGATCCTAGCGGGAGTACGGGATGAGCAGTTCTTC.

In the case of this clonotype: The library was prepared for alpha chains; this beta chain is a stray read, so its frequency means little. The genes are TRBV20-1 and TRBJ2-3, with TRBD2 identical over 7 bases. Germline CDR1 and CDR2: DFQATT and SNEGSKA (reference sequence). The V and J ends lost 1 base and 0 bases, in that order; junction bases with no gene match: 1. CDR3 size: 14 residues. CDR3 residues: CSARGAGSTDTQYF. CDR3 nucleotides: TGCAGTGCTAGAGGAGCGGGAAGCACAGATACGCAGTATTTT.

A remark on this clonotype: The library was designed around alpha chains, so this beta chain is a stray read whose abundance carries little weight. The chain recombines TRBV7-9 with TRBJ1-4; D uncertain. Germline V lookup: CDR1 SEHNR, CDR2 FQNEAQ (reference sequence). Trimming shortened V by 2 bases and J by 0 bases, and 7 bases separated the two germline ends. The CDR3 loop spans 15 amino acids. The CDR3 sequence: CASSLKRTTNEKLFF. CDR3 nucleotide sequence: TGTGCCAGCAGCTTAAAGCGCACAACTAATGAAAAACTGTTTTTT.